This is a list of T cell receptor beta chains from one sample in a study of T cell repertoires in cytomegalovirus infection. Each CDR3 protein gets one entry after TCRdb re-called the reads with MiXCR. The sample comprises 450,000 to 550,000 distinct CDR3 sequences, approximately 15% of which are singletons, and roughly a quarter rests with the top ten. Sequenced material: CD8+ T cells from PBMCs. The receptor source for this set is a human donor in good health (CMV status not recorded). Some clones in this sample may be carry-over from other donors' samples. CDR3s include the opening cysteine and the closing phenylalanine or tryptophan. The D gene is left open where the match is weak. Not every row has a clone size; where given, it reads once, few, many or a size class.

TRBD1,.,TRBJ1-2,TRBV5-6,TGTGCCAGCAGCTTGGGAACAGGGGGCATATATGGCTACACCTTC,CASSLGTGGIYGYTF
TRBD1,many,TRBJ1-4,TRBV5-6,TGTGCCAGCAGCTCTACAGGGGAAGAAAAACTGTTTTTT,CASSSTGEEKLFF
TRBD2,.,TRBJ2-2,TRBV27,TGTGCCAGCAGTATCTCTAGCGGGAGGGCCACCGGGGAGCTGTTTTTT,CASSISSGRATGELFF
TRBD2,.,TRBJ2-1,TRBV14,TGTGCCAGCAGCCACCCCCCGGTCGGCGGGAGTCGAGATGAGCAGTTCTTC,CASSHPPVGGSRDEQFF
TRBD2,many,TRBJ2-7,TRBV28,TGTGCCAGCAGTTTATCCAGCGGGAGCAACGAGCAGTACTTC,CASSLSSGSNEQYF
.,many,TRBJ2-1,TRBV4-1,TGCGCCAGCAGCCAAGTGGCGGTGGGCAATGAGCAGTTCTTC,CASSQVAVGNEQFF
TRBD1,many,TRBJ2-1,TRBV24-1,TGTGCCACCAGTGACTGGGACAGCAACAATGAGCAGTTCTTC,CATSDWDSNNEQFF
.,.,TRBJ1-3,TRBV10-3,TGTGCCATCAGTGAGTTCAGGGGAGGAAACACCATATATTTT,CAISEFRGGNTIYF
TRBD2,few,TRBJ2-7,TRBV7-9,TGTGCCAGCAGCTTAGCTATTAGCGGGAGGGCCAAGTACGAGCAGTACTTC,CASSLAISGRAKYEQYF
.,many,TRBJ1-6,TRBV7-9,TGTGCCAGCAGCGGAGGGAATTCACCCCTCCACTTT,CASSGGNSPLHF
TRBD2,.,TRBJ2-1,TRBV7-3,TGTGCCAGCAGCTCCCTCGCAGACAAGCGGGGACGTGCTGAGCAGTTCTTC,CASSSLADKRGRAEQFF
TRBD1,many,TRBJ2-7,TRBV6-5,TGTGCCAGCGGGGACAGGGGATACGAGCAGTACTTC,CASGDRGYEQYF
.,many,TRBJ1-5,TRBV28,TGTGCCAGCAGTATGTGGGGGCGCGATCAGCCCCAGCATTTT,CASSMWGRDQPQHF
.,many,TRBJ1-4,TRBV7-2,TGTGCCAGCAGCTTCTTTCTTGGGGCAACTAATGAAAAACTGTTTTTT,CASSFFLGATNEKLFF
.,many,TRBJ2-7,TRBV4-1,TGCGCCAGCAGCCAAGATTCCCACGTCTCCTACGAGCAGTACTTC,CASSQDSHVSYEQYF
.,many,TRBJ2-1,TRBV7-8,TGTGCCAGCAGCTTATTGGGGGTCTACAATGAGCAGTTCTTC,CASSLLGVYNEQFF
.,.,TRBJ1-5,TRBV12-3/TRBV12-4,TGTGCCAGCAGGATGAGCAATCAGCCCCAGCATTTT,CASRMSNQPQHF
TRBD2,many,TRBJ2-1,TRBV28,TGTGCCAGCAGTTTGAGGAGCGGGGCCTCCTACAATGAGCAGTTCTTC,CASSLRSGASYNEQFF
.,few,TRBJ1-2,TRBV6-5,TGTGCCAGCCGACCCGACAGTTCCTATGGCTACACCTTC,CASRPDSSYGYTF
.,.,TRBJ2-1,TRBV5-1,TGCGCCAGCAGCACCAAAACAGGGTCTGAGCAGTTCTTC,CASSTKTGSEQFF
.,many,TRBJ1-2,TRBV7-8,TGTGCCAGCAGCTTAGAAGGAGCGGCAGAGAACTATGGCTACACCTTC,CASSLEGAAENYGYTF
.,.,TRBJ2-4,TRBV28,TGTGCCAGCAGAACCGGGACCCCTCAGTACTTC,CASRTGTPQYF
.,few,TRBJ2-7,TRBV27,TGTGCCAGCAGTTTGTCCACTACTAGAGGCTACGAGCAGTACTTC,CASSLSTTRGYEQYF
.,few,TRBJ1-1,TRBV7-9,TGTGCCAGCAGCCAACCGGGACTTCGCGGGACTGAAGCTTTCTTT,CASSQPGLRGTEAFF
.,.,TRBJ2-7,TRBV7-9,TGTGCCAGCACGGCGGGTCCAGGGTCCCCCTCCTACGAGCAGTACTTC,CASTAGPGSPSYEQYF
TRBD1,few,TRBJ2-3,TRBV28,TGTGCCCTTGGTCCGGGCAGGGGGCAATCAGATACGCAGTATTTT,CALGPGRGQSDTQYF
.,few,TRBJ1-1,TRBV2,TGTGCCAGCAGTAAACAGCGGGGCACTGAAGCTTTCTTT,CASSKQRGTEAFF
.,many,TRBJ1-3,TRBV7-9,TGTGCCAGCAGGTTGGGGTCGGGAGTTTCGATAAACACCATATATTTT,CASRLGSGVSINTIYF
TRBD2,few,TRBJ2-3,TRBV28,TGTGCCAGCAGTCCCGGGACTAGCGGGAGCCGAGATACGCAGTATTTT,CASSPGTSGSRDTQYF
TRBD2,.,TRBJ2-7,TRBV4-1,TGCGCCAGCAGCCAAGAACCGACTAGCGGGGGTTTCTACGAGCAGTACTTC,CASSQEPTSGGFYEQYF
.,many,TRBJ1-4,TRBV28,TGTGCCAGCAGTTTCCCGATAGGTCGTAATGAAAAACTGTTTTTT,CASSFPIGRNEKLFF
TRBD2,many,TRBJ2-2,TRBV10-3,TGTGCCATCAGTGAGTCGCTAGCGGGGAAGAACACCGGGGAGCTGTTTTTT,CAISESLAGKNTGELFF
.,many,TRBJ1-3,TRBV9,TGTGCCAGCAGTCCGTTCTCTGGAAACACCATATATTTT,CASSPFSGNTIYF
TRBD1,few,TRBJ1-4,TRBV28,TGTGCCAGCAGCCTCGAGACAGGGACTAATGAAAAACTGTTTTTT,CASSLETGTNEKLFF
.,many,TRBJ2-2,TRBV7-8,TGTGCCAGCAGCCAAACTAGGACGAACACCGGGGAGCTGTTTTTT,CASSQTRTNTGELFF
TRBD1,many,TRBJ1-2,TRBV28,TGTGCCAGCAGCCCAACCAGGACAGGGGGTGGCTACACCTTC,CASSPTRTGGGYTF
.,many,TRBJ2-5,TRBV27,TGTGCCAGCAGTTTATCAGGTCTGAGGGTTATCCAAGAGACCCAGTACTTC,CASSLSGLRVIQETQYF
.,few,TRBJ2-1,TRBV6-2/TRBV6-3,TGTGCCAGCACACACAGGGCTCCTTACAATGAGCAGTTCTTC,CASTHRAPYNEQFF
TRBD2,few,TRBJ2-2,TRBV7-6,TGTGCCAGCAGCCACAATGCACTAGCGGGCACCGGGGTGCTGTTTTTT,CASSHNALAGTGVLFF
TRBD1,.,TRBJ2-7,TRBV20-1,TGCAGTGCTAGGGACAGGACTTACGAGCAGTACTTC,CSARDRTYEQYF
TRBD2,many,TRBJ2-5,TRBV7-2,TGTGCCAGCAGGATCGGGAGGGCCCTCGGAGAGACCCAGTACTTC,CASRIGRALGETQYF
TRBD1,.,TRBJ2-7,TRBV6-4,TGTGCCAGCACCCGCCCGGACAGGGGCGTCCTGGGGACTTACGAGCAGTACTTC,CASTRPDRGVLGTYEQYF
TRBD1,few,TRBJ1-2,TRBV6-6,TGTGCCAGCAGTTTTTCCTGGACAGGAAACTACTATGGCTACACCTTC,CASSFSWTGNYYGYTF
.,many,TRBJ2-1,TRBV11-2,TGTGCCAGCAGCACCTACCGGTCCCGGGACGGTCACAATGAGCAGTTCTTC,CASSTYRSRDGHNEQFF
.,.,TRBJ2-7,TRBV2,TGTGCCAGCAGTGAAGAAACGGGAGTCTACGAGCAGTACTTC,CASSEETGVYEQYF
TRBD1,many,TRBJ2-7,TRBV7-6,TGTGCCAGCAGCTTACCATCGGGACAGGGAGCCCTTCACGAGCAGTACTTC,CASSLPSGQGALHEQYF
TRBD1,many,TRBJ1-5,TRBV6-1,TGTGCCAGCCGGACTTGGACAGGGGAAAATCAGCCCCAGCATTTT,CASRTWTGENQPQHF
TRBD2,.,TRBJ2-7,TRBV20-1,TGCAGTGCTAGGGGATCTAGCGGTAACTACGAGCAGTACTTC,CSARGSSGNYEQYF
.,few,TRBJ1-3,TRBV6-1,TGTGCCAGCCTCCCCACTGGGGAGGGAAACACCATATATTTT,CASLPTGEGNTIYF
.,many,TRBJ1-1,TRBV10-3,TGTGCCATCAGTACCTTCCAGGGAGGAGACACTGAAGCTTTCTTT,CAISTFQGGDTEAFF
TRBD2,few,TRBJ2-1,TRBV29-1,TGCAGCGTCGCAGGACTAGCGGAGGCCACCTACAATGAGCAGTTCTTC,CSVAGLAEATYNEQFF
TRBD1,.,TRBJ1-1,TRBV9,TGTGCCAGCAGCTCCGGACAGGGCTCCACTGAAGCTTTCTTT,CASSSGQGSTEAFF
.,few,TRBJ2-7,TRBV27,TGTGCCAGCAGTTTGGCCGGGGGGCGGTCCTCCTACGAGCAGTACTTC,CASSLAGGRSSYEQYF
TRBD2,.,TRBJ2-1,TRBV5-6,TGTGCCAGCAGCTCTCGGACTAGCGGGGGCTCCTACAATGAGCAGTTCTTC,CASSSRTSGGSYNEQFF